A single sample gave rise to the 30 T cell receptor beta chains below, sequenced in a study of shared clonotypes between healthy human individuals. Sequencing was performed with immunoSEQ multiplex PCR; in TCRdb, only in-frame clones are kept and a portion is missing. The sample has millions of clones; about 93% are singletons. As defined, naive CD8 cells were CD45RO-negative and positively selected for CCR7, with terminally differentiated effector memory CD45RA+ cells excluded. Sequenced sample: naive CD8+ T cells from PBMCs. Receptors originate from a man aged 18 to 35 in good health. Some clones in this sample may be carry-over from other donors' samples.

The rearrangement uses TRBV19 and TRBJ1-2, with D unresolved. V lost 4 bases and J lost 7, with 7 bases in between. The CDR3 runs to 11 residues. CDR1 and CDR2 (germline): LNHDA, SQIVND (reference sequence). The CDR3 protein is CASSSPPGYTF. The CDR3 DNA reads TGTGCCAGTAGTAGCCCCCCTGGCTACACCTTC.

CDR3 in DNA: TGTGCCAGCTTCGGACAGGGGAAGTATAACTATGGCTACACCTTC. Amino acids: CASFGQGKYNYGYTF. The rearrangement links TRBV27 to TRBJ1-2, with 9 bases identical to TRBD1. Germline V gene data show CDR1 as MNHEY and CDR2 as SMNVEV (reference sequence). This CDR3 region has 15 residues. The V segment lost 8 bases and the J segment 1 base; nucleotides outside the gene matches: 8.

The DNA of the CDR3 is TGTGCCAGCAGCCCGACAGGGGTGGTTTTCGACACTGAAGCTTTCTTT. This codes for CASSPTGVVFDTEAFF. This sequence joins TRBV5-4 and TRBJ1-1, with 8 bases lining up with TRBD1. The CDR3 extends over 16 amino acids. Germline V CDR1 and CDR2: SGHNT, YYREEE (reference sequence). Trimming removed 4 bases from V and 3 bases from J; junction bases left unmatched: 11. The whole variable domain, remainder taken from reference TRBV5-4 and TRBJ1-1, is ETGVTQSPTHLIKTRGQQVTLRCSSQSGHNTVSWYQQALGQGPQFIFQYYREEENGRGNFPPRFSGLQFPNYSSELNVNALELDDSALYLCASSPTGVVFDTEAFFGQGTRLTVV.

The chain links TRBV30 to TRBJ1-2; TRBD1 matches 9 bases. This CDR3 is 14 amino acids long. The junction had 12 bases not matched to a gene; V was cut back by 7 bases and J by 6 bases. Germline V gives CDR1 GTSNPN, CDR2 SVGIG (reference sequence). This CDR3 is CALEMGQGIDGYTF. The CDR3 bases are TGTGCCTTAGAGATGGGACAGGGTATAGATGGCTACACCTTC.

CDR3 nucleotides: TGTGCCAGCTGGGACAGAGACTACGAGCAGTACTTC. It yields the protein CASWDRDYEQYF. This rearrangement joins TRBV28 to TRBJ2-7; 7 positions agree with TRBD1. V was pared by 8 bases and J by 3 bases, with 4 bases of the junction left unmatched. Germline CDR1 MDHEN, CDR2 SYDVKM. The CDR3 loop spans 12 amino acids.

The rearrangement uses TRBV6-5 and TRBJ1-1; D is ambiguous. CDR3 length equals 15 residues. The V end lost 10 bases, the J end lost 2 bases, and 20 bases lay between the germline ends. CDR1 is MNHEY and CDR2 is SVGAGI in the germline V gene. CDR3 in DNA: TGTGCCACCTCTACCCCCAGAGGTGTTAACACTGAAGCTTTCTTT. This gives the protein CATSTPRGVNTEAFF.

This chain joins TRBV5-4 and TRBJ2-1; TRBD2 agrees at 8 bases. Germline V lookup: CDR1 SGHNT, CDR2 YYREEE (reference sequence). The CDR3 has 15 residues. J gave up 4 bases and V 2 bases, and 5 bases lay outside the gene matches. The CDR3 reads CASSFKREQYNEQFF. Written as DNA, the CDR3 is TGTGCCAGCAGCTTTAAGCGGGAGCAATACAATGAGCAGTTCTTC.

In its sample, this clone was seen once. This chain links TRBV7-2 with TRBJ2-7, with D tentatively TRBD2 (6 bases). V was cut by 1 base and J by 1 base, with 11 bases left in between. Germline V gives CDR1 SGHTA, CDR2 FQGNSA. The CDR3 contains 15 residues. CDR3 protein: CASSLGVAVSYEQYF. The DNA for the CDR3 is TGTGCCAGCAGCTTAGGCGTAGCGGTTTCCTACGAGCAGTACTTC.

The rearrangement joins TRBV5-6 to TRBJ2-1; 7 bases agree with TRBD2. This CDR3 contains 16 residues. The germline V gene has CDR1 SGHDT and CDR2 YYEEEE. The V gene end was trimmed by 0 bases and the J gene end by 2 bases; junction bases not matched to a gene: 5. CDR3 residues: CASSLVGAGAYNEQFF. CDR3 nucleotides: TGTGCCAGCAGCTTGGTGGGCGCGGGAGCCTACAATGAGCAGTTCTTC. Supplemented by reference TRBV5-6 and TRBJ2-1, the full variable domain reads DAGVTQSPTHLIKTRGQQVTLRCSPKSGHDTVSWYQQALGQGPQFIFQYYEEEERQRGNFPDRFSGHQFPNYSSELNVNALLLGDSALYLCASSLVGAGAYNEQFFGPGTRLTVL.

V usage is TRBV7-9 and J usage is TRBJ2-5; D gene uncertain. V was cut by 4 bases and J by 1 base, with 10 bases left in between. This CDR3 has 14 residues. Germline-derived CDR1 and CDR2 are SEHNR and FQNEAQ (reference sequence). CDR3 region: CASSSPELQETQYF. The CDR3 nucleotides read TGTGCCAGCAGCTCCCCGGAACTCCAAGAGACCCAGTACTTC.

The chain uses TRBV29-1 and TRBJ2-3; 11 bases agree with TRBD1. This CDR3 comprises 18 residues. With V trimmed by 3 bases and J by 2 bases, 13 bases remained unmatched. CDR1 SQVTM and CDR2 ANQGSEA come from the germline V gene. Here the CDR3 DNA reads TGCAGCGTTGATGCACCGGAGGGACAGGGGGGAGACACAGATACGCAGTATTTT. Its translation is CSVDAPEGQGGDTDTQYF.

The chain links TRBV5-8 to TRBJ1-2; the match to TRBD1 covers 12 bases. The V and J ends lost 4 bases and 4 bases, in that order; junction bases with no gene match: 5. Germline values: CDR1 SGHTS, CDR2 YDEGEE. The CDR3 is 15 residues long. CDR3 DNA sequence: TGTGCCAGCAGCCTAGGGACAGGGGGCATCTATGGCTACACCTTC. Amino acids: CASSLGTGGIYGYTF.

This clone was recorded once. This chain links TRBV6-6 with TRBJ1-2; the D gene is possibly TRBD1 (5 bases). Germline assignment: CDR1 MNHNY and CDR2 SVGAGI (reference sequence). This CDR3 has 16 amino acids. V lost 2 bases, J lost 0 bases, and 13 bases lay in between. DNA of the CDR3: TGTGCCAGCAGTTACGGGGCAGAGTTAGCTAACTATGGCTACACCTTC. Residues: CASSYGAELANYGYTF.

J is TRBJ2-6 and V is TRBV7-9; 8 nucleotides agree with TRBD1. V lost 5 bases and J lost 0; bases outside the gene matches: 6. This CDR3 has 17 residues. The germline V gene has CDR1 SEHNR and CDR2 FQNEAQ (reference sequence). For the CDR3, the DNA is TGTGCCAGCAGCCTTGGACAGGGCCCCTCTGGGGCCAACGTCCTGACTTTC. Residues: CASSLGQGPSGANVLTF.

This clone was observed once. The V and J genes are TRBV29-1 and TRBJ2-3; TRBD2 is a possible D gene (6 bases). Germline lookup yields CDR1 SQVTM and CDR2 ANQGSEA. This CDR3 has 14 residues. Deletions cut 3 bases from V and 4 bases from J, with 14 bases between. DNA of the CDR3: TGCAGCGTTGAGGGAGGACGGCTGGCAGATACGCAGTATTTT. Residues: CSVEGGRLADTQYF.

This chain connects TRBV9 to TRBJ2-5; possible D gene TRBD2, 5 bases. The CDR3 contains 14 residues. Germline CDR1 reads SGDLS; CDR2 reads YYNGEE. V lost 4 bases, J lost 2 bases, and 12 bases lay in between. DNA of the CDR3: TGTGCCAGCAGCTCACGAGGGTGGCAAGAGACCCAGTACTTC. Translating it yields CASSSRGWQETQYF. Complete variable domain (other parts from reference TRBV9 and TRBJ2-5): DSGVTQTPKHLITATGQRVTLRCSPRSGDLSVYWYQQSLDQGLQFLIQYYNGEERAKGNILERFSAQQFPDLHSELNLSSLELGDSALYFCASSSRGWQETQYFGPGTRLLVL.

The rearrangement links TRBV5-4 to TRBJ2-7, with D possibly TRBD2 on 6 matching bases. The V and J ends lost 3 bases and 2 bases respectively, with 12 bases between them. CDR1 is SGHNT, CDR2 YYREEE, per germline (reference sequence). This CDR3 spans 14 amino acids. The DNA for the CDR3 is TGTGCCAGCAGCTACGGGGAGGCGCCCTACGAGCAGTACTTC. Protein: CASSYGEAPYEQYF. The whole variable domain, filled in from reference TRBV5-4 and TRBJ2-7, reads ETGVTQSPTHLIKTRGQQVTLRCSSQSGHNTVSWYQQALGQGPQFIFQYYREEENGRGNFPPRFSGLQFPNYSSELNVNALELDDSALYLCASSYGEAPYEQYFGPGTRLTVT.

CDR3 nucleotide sequence: TGTGCCAGCAGCTCTGCCCCTGGGCCCTACGAGCAGTACTTC. Translating it yields CASSSAPGPYEQYF. The rearrangement joins TRBV5-6 to TRBJ2-7, with unresolved D. V shed 3 bases and J shed 2 bases, with 12 bases lying between them. The germline V gene encodes CDR1 SGHDT and CDR2 YYEEEE. CDR3 length: 14 amino acids.

V usage is TRBV19 and J usage is TRBJ1-2, with no clear D. V was shortened by 3 bases and J by 2 bases, with 7 bases between the two germline ends. The CDR3 contains 13 residues. CDR1 is LNHDA, CDR2 SQIVND, per germline (reference sequence). The CDR3 nucleotides are TGTGCCAGTAGTATCCCAACCAACTATGGCTACACCTTC. Its protein product is CASSIPTNYGYTF.

The chain carries TRBV7-9 and TRBJ2-5, with D possibly being TRBD2 (6 bases). Looked up from germline, CDR1 is SEHNR and CDR2 is FQNEAQ (reference sequence). The V end was cut by 6 bases, the J end by 0 bases, with 14 bases between. The CDR3 is 15 amino acids. The CDR3, as DNA: TGTGCCAGCAGAGGAGGGGCCCCGTACCAAGAGACCCAGTACTTC. This translates into CASRGGAPYQETQYF.

J is TRBJ2-1 and V is TRBV7-3; D is possibly TRBD1 or TRBD2 (7 bases each). The V gene's germline CDR1 is SGHTA and CDR2 FQGTGA. Trimming removed 0 bases from V and 7 bases from J, with 16 bases in between. This CDR3 has 16 amino acids. The CDR3 spells CASSLTLGEGANEQFF. The CDR3 DNA reads as TGTGCCAGCAGCTTAACTCTCGGGGAGGGGGCGAATGAGCAGTTCTTC.

The chain employs TRBV9 and TRBJ1-1; D remains unclear. The V gene lost 4 bases and the J gene lost 4 bases, with 14 bases spanning the gap. The length of the CDR3 is 14 residues. Germline assignment: CDR1 SGDLS and CDR2 YYNGEE. The CDR3 DNA reads TGTGCCAGCAGCCCACGGACGGTTTCCACTGAAGCTTTCTTT. Encoded protein: CASSPRTVSTEAFF.

This sequence joins TRBV5-1 and TRBJ1-5; TRBD1 agrees at 7 bases. Looked up from germline, CDR1 is SGHRS and CDR2 is YFSETQ. The length of the CDR3 is 14 residues. Unmatched junction bases numbered 4, after V lost 4 bases and J lost 3 bases. Here the CDR3 reads CASSLGTANQPQHF. The CDR3 DNA reads as TGCGCCAGCAGCCTAGGGACAGCCAATCAGCCCCAGCATTTT.

This sequence joins TRBV19 and TRBJ2-3, with D possibly being TRBD1 (5 bases). The CDR3 totals 14 residues. V shed 3 bases and J shed 6 bases, with 13 bases lying between them. CDR1 and CDR2 (germline): LNHDA, SQIVND (reference sequence). CDR3 sequence (DNA): TGTGCCAGTAGTATGGTCCCAGGGCGGGATACGCAGTATTTT. It is translated as CASSMVPGRDTQYF.

The genes are TRBV15 and TRBJ1-1; D is unclear. Germline CDR1 reads LNHNV; CDR2 reads YYDKDF (reference sequence). There are 15 residues in the CDR3. The V end was cut by 5 bases, the J end by 1 base, with 14 bases between. CDR3 in DNA: TGTGCCACCAGCTCAGAGAGGGCGAGGAACACTGAAGCTTTCTTT. The encoded protein is CATSSERARNTEAFF.

The gene calls are TRBV28 and TRBJ1-1; unclear D gene. CDR1 and CDR2 from the germline V gene are MDHEN and SYDVKM. V was shortened by 7 bases and J by 6 bases, with 12 bases between the two germline ends. This CDR3 is built from 12 residues. This chain's CDR3 is CASNLPGPEAFF. The CDR3 bases are TGTGCCAGCAACCTCCCCGGCCCTGAAGCTTTCTTT.

This chain connects TRBV6-6 to TRBJ1-3, with D perhaps matching TRBD1 (6 bases). CDR1 is MNHNY and CDR2 is SVGAGI in the germline V gene (reference sequence). The CDR3 contains 15 residues. V was cut by 0 bases and J by 4 bases, with 10 bases left in between. The CDR3 sequence: CASSYSDRSGNTIYF. The CDR3 bases are TGTGCCAGCAGTTACTCTGACAGGTCCGGAAACACCATATATTTT.

The genes are TRBV27 and TRBJ2-2, with D unresolved. This CDR3 spans 15 amino acids. Germline V gene lookup returns CDR1 MNHEY and CDR2 SMNVEV (reference sequence). Trimming stripped 3 bases from V and 4 bases from J, with 12 bases between. The CDR3 sequence: CASSFSGPVTGELFF. DNA for the CDR3: TGTGCCAGCAGTTTTTCCGGGCCGGTCACCGGGGAGCTGTTTTTT.

J is TRBJ2-3 and V is TRBV4-1; 10 bases are a match to TRBD2. The CDR3 totals 17 residues. V lost 1 base and J lost 0; bases outside the gene matches: 4. CDR1 and CDR2 from the germline V gene are MGHRA and YSYEKL. The CDR3 DNA reads as TGCGCCAGCAGCCAAGTGGGGACTAGCGTTAGCACAGATACGCAGTATTTT. Its translation: CASSQVGTSVSTDTQYF.

For this clone: The same CDR3 also results from other DNA sequences found in this sample. The rearrangement links TRBV4-1 to TRBJ2-7; D may be TRBD1 (5 bases). The CDR3 runs to 15 residues. The germline V gene has CDR1 MGHRA and CDR2 YSYEKL. The V gene lost 1 base and the J gene lost 3 bases, with 13 bases spanning the gap. CDR3 amino acids: CASSQGSQGSYEQYF. As DNA, the CDR3 is TGCGCCAGCAGCCAAGGATCGCAGGGAAGCTACGAGCAGTACTTC.